The 14 T cell receptor beta chains below were found in one sample sequenced in a study of blood T cell repertoires in COVID-19. Clones were sequenced by immunoSEQ multiplex PCR, and TCRdb holds only the in-frame ones, with some missing. The sample has around 290,000 clones, roughly nine tenths seen once. Sequenced input: PBMCs or T cells enriched from blood (not recorded which). These receptors all come from a woman between 40 and 55 years old who had recovered from COVID-19.

The chain joins TRBV7-3 to TRBJ1-2, with TRBD1 matching over 9 bases. Germline V gene lookup returns CDR1 SGHTA and CDR2 FQGTGA. J lost 8 bases, V lost 5 bases, and 6 bases had no gene match. CDR3 length: 13 amino acids. The CDR3 sequence is CASSPGQGEGYTF. In DNA form, the CDR3 reads TGTGCCAGCAGCCCGGGACAGGGCGAGGGCTACACCTTC.

This chain connects TRBV14 to TRBJ1-2, with D maybe TRBD1 (6 bases). CDR1 and CDR2 from the germline V gene are SGHDN and FVKESK. Trimming removed 5 bases at V and 5 bases at J, with 12 bases between. The CDR3 spans 13 residues. CDR3 loop: CASSKQGLYGYTF. For the CDR3, the DNA is TGTGCCAGCAGCAAGCAGGGGTTATATGGCTACACCTTC. Full variable domain (rest looked up from reference TRBV14 and TRBJ1-2): EAGVTQFPSHSVIEKGQTVTLRCDPISGHDNLYWYRRVMGKEIKFLLHFVKESKQDESGMPNNRFLAERTGGTYSTLKVQPAELEDSGVYFCASSKQGLYGYTFGSGTRLTVV.

The chain recombines TRBV5-1 with TRBJ1-1, with a possible D match to TRBD1 (5 bases). Germline lookup yields CDR1 SGHRS and CDR2 YFSETQ. Trimming took off 4 bases at V and 5 bases at J, with 12 bases between the two ends. This CDR3 spans 13 amino acids. The chain's CDR3 is CASSNRMGTEAFF. CDR3 in DNA: TGCGCCAGCAGCAACAGGATGGGGACTGAAGCTTTCTTT. Full variable domain (remainder filled in from reference TRBV5-1 and TRBJ1-1): KAGVTQTPRYLIKTRGQQVTLSCSPISGHRSVSWYQQTPGQGLQFLFEYFSETQRNKGNFPGRFSGRQFSNSRSEMNVSTLELGDSALYLCASSNRMGTEAFFGQGTRLTVV.

V and J are TRBV4-3 and TRBJ2-7, with a tentative D call TRBD2 (5 bases). V shed 0 bases and J shed 6 bases, with 9 bases lying between them. This CDR3 spans 13 amino acids. The germline V gene has CDR1 LGHNA and CDR2 YSLEER. The CDR3 DNA reads as TGCGCCAGCAGCCAAGAACCTCGGGGCGAGCAGTACTTC. It codes for CASSQEPRGEQYF.

The chain links TRBV19 to TRBJ1-5, with D tentatively TRBD1 (5 bases). CDR3 length: 15 amino acids. Trimming removed 1 base at V and 5 bases at J, with 12 bases between. Germline CDR1 is LNHDA and CDR2 is SQIVND (reference sequence). The CDR3 nucleotides are TGTGCCAGTAGTATAGGGGGGGTAGGGGATCAGCCCCAGCATTTT. The encoded protein is CASSIGGVGDQPQHF.

The V gene is TRBV18, the J gene TRBJ2-5; 7 positions match TRBD1. The germline CDR1 and CDR2 sequences are KGHSH and LQKENI. The CDR3 loop spans 13 amino acids. Trimming took 6 bases from V and 3 from J; bases not matched to a gene: 4. DNA of the CDR3: TGTGCCAGCTCTCTGGACAGGAAAGAGACCCAGTACTTC. Its protein is CASSLDRKETQYF.

V usage is TRBV15 and J usage is TRBJ1-3; D not resolved. The germline V gene encodes CDR1 LNHNV and CDR2 YYDKDF (reference sequence). The CDR3 contains 14 residues. Deletions cut 0 bases from V and 4 bases from J, with 7 bases between. The CDR3 nucleotides read TGTGCCACCAGCAGAGAGGGCTCGGGAAACACCATATATTTT. Protein sequence: CATSREGSGNTIYF.

The chain employs TRBV24-1 and TRBJ1-2; D call uncertain. Germline lookup yields CDR1 KGHDR and CDR2 SFDVKD. V lost 4 bases and J lost 6, with 5 bases in between. The CDR3 is 11 residues long. The CDR3 spells CATSDGDGYTF. The CDR3 region has the DNA TGTGCCACCAGTGACGGGGATGGCTACACCTTC.

The chain uses TRBV5-4 and TRBJ1-2; D perhaps matches TRBD1 (6 bases). V lost 0 bases and J lost 4, with 19 bases in between. CDR1 and CDR2 from the germline V gene are SGHNT and YYREEE (reference sequence). The CDR3 runs to 17 residues. The CDR3 protein is CASSLDFGGRGAYGYTF. The DNA of the CDR3 is TGTGCCAGCAGCTTGGATTTCGGGGGCCGGGGGGCCTATGGCTACACCTTC.

This clone has a single count. CDR3 residues: CASSLFTGLTGELFF. Here the CDR3 DNA reads TGTGCCAGCAGCTTGTTTACAGGCCTCACCGGGGAGCTGTTTTTT. The chain carries TRBV5-5 and TRBJ2-2; maybe TRBD1 (5 bases). Germline V gene sequence: CDR1 SGHKS, CDR2 YYEKEE (reference sequence). CDR3 length: 15 amino acids. The germline V and J ends were trimmed by 1 base and 4 bases, with 11 bases remaining between them. Full variable domain (missing parts from reference TRBV5-5 and TRBJ2-2): DAGVTQSPTHLIKTRGQQVTLRCSPISGHKSVSWYQQVLGQGPQFIFQYYEKEERGRGNFPDRFSARQFPNYSSELNVNALLLGDSALYLCASSLFTGLTGELFFGEGSRLTVL.

J is TRBJ1-1 and V is TRBV27; tentatively, D is TRBD1 (5 bases). V was cut by 8 bases and J by 7 bases, with 11 bases left in between. The CDR3 covers 11 residues. CDR1 and CDR2 from the germline V gene are MNHEY and SMNVEV (reference sequence). The CDR3 region has the DNA TGTGCCAGCTTCGGGGGGTTTGAAGCTTTCTTT. Its translation: CASFGGFEAFF.

This chain links TRBV4-2 with TRBJ2-4; no definite D call. Trimming stripped 0 bases from V and 0 bases from J, with 18 bases between. Germline lookup yields CDR1 LGHNA and CDR2 YNFKEQ. This CDR3 region has 19 residues. The CDR3 sequence: CASSQDGAGRSIAKNIQYF. The CDR3 nucleotides are TGTGCCAGCAGCCAAGACGGAGCCGGCCGCAGTATAGCCAAAAACATTCAGTACTTC.

The CDR3 DNA reads as TGTGCCAGCAGCCCCGGGACAGGGGCACTCATCTATGGCTACACCTTC. Protein: CASSPGTGALIYGYTF. This chain uses TRBV6-4 with TRBJ1-2, with 10 bases lining up with TRBD1. Looked up from germline, CDR1 is MRHNA and CDR2 is SNTAGT. V was clipped by 6 bases and J by 4 bases; unmatched bases: 11. The length of the CDR3 is 16 residues.

The chain has TRBV11-2 and TRBJ1-2, with TRBD1 identical over 7 bases. The germline CDR1 and CDR2 sequences are SGHAT and FQNNGV. J was trimmed by 0 bases and V by 6 bases; bases with no gene match: 10. The length of the CDR3 is 16 residues. The CDR3 coding sequence is TGTGCCAGCAGTCCGACAGGGCTCTCGACTAACTATGGCTACACCTTC. This sequence encodes CASSPTGLSTNYGYTF.